A single T cell receptor beta chain is shown here with its context. Antigen specificity is unknown. Germline trimming cut 4 bases from V and 8 bases from J; bases unmatched to any gene: 9. The CDR3 extends over 15 amino acids. Germline assignment: CDR1 SGDLS and CDR2 YYNGEE. This entry comes from a study of read filtering for tumor transcriptome and immune sequencing. Whole-study context: IR-seq gave about 3.5 to 10.27 million TCR reads per sample; RNA-seq gave about 80 to 1273.

The study, taken as a whole, reports: Correlation between methods rose after single-read clonotypes were removed. In IR-seq, single-read clonotypes were around 80% of clonotypes but around 3.5% of reads.

This library used about 360 ng RNA and molecular barcoded adaptors spanning alpha/delta and beta/gamma chains. TCRdb called the reads again in MiXCR, with one record for every CDR3 protein. The sample has about 86,000 distinct CDR3 sequences, approximately 13% seen once; the top ten hold more than 13%. The sequenced material came from a population of CD138-negative cells sorted from bone marrow. The TCR originated in a donor aged 40 or over with multiple myeloma. J is TRBJ2-1 and V is TRBV9; 10 nucleotides match TRBD2. CDR3 residues: CASSLPSGSVDEQFF. The CDR3 bases are TGTGCCAGCAGCCTTCCTAGCGGGAGTGTCGATGAGCAGTTCTTC.